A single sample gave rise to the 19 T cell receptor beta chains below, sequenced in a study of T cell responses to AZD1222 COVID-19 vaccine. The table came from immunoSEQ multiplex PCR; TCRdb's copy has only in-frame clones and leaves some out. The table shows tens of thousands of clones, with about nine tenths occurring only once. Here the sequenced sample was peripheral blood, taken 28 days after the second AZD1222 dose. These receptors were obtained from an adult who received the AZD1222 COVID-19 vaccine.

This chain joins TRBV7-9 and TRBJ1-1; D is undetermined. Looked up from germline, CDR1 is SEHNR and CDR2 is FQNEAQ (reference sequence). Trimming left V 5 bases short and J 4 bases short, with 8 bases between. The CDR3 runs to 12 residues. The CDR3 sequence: CASSPEATEAFF. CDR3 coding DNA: TGTGCCAGCAGCCCGGAGGCCACTGAAGCTTTCTTT.

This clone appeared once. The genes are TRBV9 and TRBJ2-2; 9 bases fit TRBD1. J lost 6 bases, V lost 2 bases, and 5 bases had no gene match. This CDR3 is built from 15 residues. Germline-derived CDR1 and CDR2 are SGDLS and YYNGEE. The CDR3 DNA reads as TGTGCCAGCAGCGTGAGGACAGGGGTGTCCGGGGAGCTGTTTTTT. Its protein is CASSVRTGVSGELFF.

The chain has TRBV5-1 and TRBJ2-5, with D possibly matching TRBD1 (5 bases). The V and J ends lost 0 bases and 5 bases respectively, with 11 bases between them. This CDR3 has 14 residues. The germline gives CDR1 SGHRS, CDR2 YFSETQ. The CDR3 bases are TGCGCCAGCAGCTTGGCGGCAGGGCGGGAGACCCAGTACTTC. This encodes CASSLAAGRETQYF.

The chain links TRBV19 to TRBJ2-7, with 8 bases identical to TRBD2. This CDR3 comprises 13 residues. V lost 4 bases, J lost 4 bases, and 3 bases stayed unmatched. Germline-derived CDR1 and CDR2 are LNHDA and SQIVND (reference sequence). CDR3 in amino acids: CASSKPGGYEQYF. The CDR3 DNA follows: TGTGCCAGTAGTAAGCCGGGGGGGTACGAGCAGTACTTC.

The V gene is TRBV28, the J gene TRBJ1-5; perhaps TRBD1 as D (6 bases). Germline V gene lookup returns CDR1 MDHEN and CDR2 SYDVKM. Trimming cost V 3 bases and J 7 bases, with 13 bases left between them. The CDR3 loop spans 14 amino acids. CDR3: CASSFHREGQPQHF. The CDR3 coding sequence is TGTGCCAGCAGTTTTCACAGGGAGGGACAGCCCCAGCATTTT.

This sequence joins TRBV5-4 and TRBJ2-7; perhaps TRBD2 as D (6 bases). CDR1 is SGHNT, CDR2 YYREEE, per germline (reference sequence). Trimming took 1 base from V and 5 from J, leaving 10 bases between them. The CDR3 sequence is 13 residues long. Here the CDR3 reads CASSLIGGDEQYF. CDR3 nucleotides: TGTGCCAGCAGCTTGATCGGCGGGGACGAGCAGTACTTC.

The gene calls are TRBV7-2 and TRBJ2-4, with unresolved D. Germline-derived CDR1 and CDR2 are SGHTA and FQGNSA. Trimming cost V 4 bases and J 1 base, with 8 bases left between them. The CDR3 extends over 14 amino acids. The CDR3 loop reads CASSWGFAKNIQYF. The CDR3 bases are TGTGCCAGCAGCTGGGGTTTTGCCAAAAACATTCAGTACTTC.

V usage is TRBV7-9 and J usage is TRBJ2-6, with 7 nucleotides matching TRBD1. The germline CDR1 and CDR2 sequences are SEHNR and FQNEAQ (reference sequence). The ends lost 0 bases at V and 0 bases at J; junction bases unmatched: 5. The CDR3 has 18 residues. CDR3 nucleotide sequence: TGTGCCAGCAGCTTAGCCGGGACAGCGATCTCTGGGGCCAACGTCCTGACTTTC. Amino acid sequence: CASSLAGTAISGANVLTF. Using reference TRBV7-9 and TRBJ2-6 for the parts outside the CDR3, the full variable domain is DTGVSQNPRHKITKRGQNVTFRCDPISEHNRLYWYRQTLGQGPEFLTYFQNEAQLEKSRLLSDRFSAERPKGSFSTLEIQRTEQGDSAMYLCASSLAGTAISGANVLTFGAGSRLTVL.

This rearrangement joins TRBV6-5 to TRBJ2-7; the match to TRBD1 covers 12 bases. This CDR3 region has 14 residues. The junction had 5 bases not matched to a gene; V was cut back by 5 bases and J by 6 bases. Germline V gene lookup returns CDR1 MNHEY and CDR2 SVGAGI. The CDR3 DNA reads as TGTGCCAGCAGTACCGGGACAGGGGGCTTCGAGCAGTACTTC. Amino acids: CASSTGTGGFEQYF.

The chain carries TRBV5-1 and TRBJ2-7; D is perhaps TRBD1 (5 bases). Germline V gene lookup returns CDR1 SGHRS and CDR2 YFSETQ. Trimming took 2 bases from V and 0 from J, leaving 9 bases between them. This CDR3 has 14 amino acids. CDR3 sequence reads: CASSFDSSSYEQYF. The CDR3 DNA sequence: TGCGCCAGCAGCTTTGACAGCTCCTCCTACGAGCAGTACTTC.

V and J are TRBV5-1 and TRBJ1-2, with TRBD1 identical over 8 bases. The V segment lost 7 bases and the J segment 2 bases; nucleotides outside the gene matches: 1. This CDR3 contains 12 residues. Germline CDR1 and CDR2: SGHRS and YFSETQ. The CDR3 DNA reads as TGCGCCAGCGGACAGGGCAACTATGGCTACACCTTC. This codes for CASGQGNYGYTF.

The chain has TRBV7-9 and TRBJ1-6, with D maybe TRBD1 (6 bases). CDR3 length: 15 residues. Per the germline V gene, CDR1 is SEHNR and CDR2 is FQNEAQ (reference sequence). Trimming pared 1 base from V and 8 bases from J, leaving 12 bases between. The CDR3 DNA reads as TGTGCCAGCAGCTTAGATTCAGGGGATGATTCACCCCTCCACTTT. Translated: CASSLDSGDDSPLHF.

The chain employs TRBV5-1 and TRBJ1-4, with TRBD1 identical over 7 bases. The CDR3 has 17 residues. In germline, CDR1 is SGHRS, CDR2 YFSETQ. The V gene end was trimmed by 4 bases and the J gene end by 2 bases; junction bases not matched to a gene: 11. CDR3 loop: CASSPSTGRRTNEKLFF. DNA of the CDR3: TGCGCCAGCAGCCCCTCGACAGGGAGAAGGACTAATGAAAAACTGTTTTTT.

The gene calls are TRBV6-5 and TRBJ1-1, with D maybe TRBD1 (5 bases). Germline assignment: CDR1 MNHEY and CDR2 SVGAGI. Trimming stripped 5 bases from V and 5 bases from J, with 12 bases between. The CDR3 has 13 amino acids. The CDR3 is CASSRGSETEAFF. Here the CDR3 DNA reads TGTGCCAGCAGTCGGGGGTCCGAAACTGAAGCTTTCTTT.

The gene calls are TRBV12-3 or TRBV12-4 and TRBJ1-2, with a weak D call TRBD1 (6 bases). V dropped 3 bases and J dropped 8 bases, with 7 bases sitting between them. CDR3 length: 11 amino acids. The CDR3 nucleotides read TGTGCCAGCAGTTTCGGACAGGGCTACACCTTC. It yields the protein CASSFGQGYTF.

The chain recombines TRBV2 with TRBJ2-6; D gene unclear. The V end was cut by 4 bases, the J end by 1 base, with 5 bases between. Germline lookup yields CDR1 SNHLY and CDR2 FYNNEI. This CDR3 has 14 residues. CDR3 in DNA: TGTGCCAGCAGTGGGCTTTCTGGGGCCAACGTCCTGACTTTC. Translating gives CASSGLSGANVLTF.

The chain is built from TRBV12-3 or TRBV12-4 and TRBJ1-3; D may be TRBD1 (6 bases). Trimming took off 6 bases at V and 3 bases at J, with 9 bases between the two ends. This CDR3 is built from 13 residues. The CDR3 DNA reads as TGTGCCAGCAGCCCGACAGGTGGAAACACCATATATTTT. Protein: CASSPTGGNTIYF.

The CDR3 region is CSVRVQGSYEQYF. The CDR3 bases are TGCAGCGTCCGCGTACAGGGTTCCTACGAGCAGTACTTC. The chain combines TRBV29-1 with TRBJ2-7, with D perhaps TRBD1 (6 bases). This CDR3 region has 13 residues. Germline CDR1 SQVTM, CDR2 ANQGSEA. V lost 6 bases and J lost 1, with 13 bases in between.

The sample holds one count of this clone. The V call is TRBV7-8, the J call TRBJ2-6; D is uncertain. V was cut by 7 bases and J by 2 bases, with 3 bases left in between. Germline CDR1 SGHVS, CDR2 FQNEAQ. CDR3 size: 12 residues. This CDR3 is CASTPGANVLTF. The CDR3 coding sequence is TGTGCCAGCACCCCTGGGGCCAACGTCCTGACTTTC.